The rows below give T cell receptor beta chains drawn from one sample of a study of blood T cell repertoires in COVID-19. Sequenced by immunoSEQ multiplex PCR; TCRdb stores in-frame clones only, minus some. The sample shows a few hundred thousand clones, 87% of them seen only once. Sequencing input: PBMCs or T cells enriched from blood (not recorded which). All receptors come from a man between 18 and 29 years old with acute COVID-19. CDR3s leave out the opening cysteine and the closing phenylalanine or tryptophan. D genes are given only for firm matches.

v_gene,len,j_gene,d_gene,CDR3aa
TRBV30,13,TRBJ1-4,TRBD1,ACPARQGAGEKLF
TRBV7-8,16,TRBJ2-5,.,ASSPRGPRDLGEETQY
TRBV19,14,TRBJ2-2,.,ASSIDVGVGTGELF
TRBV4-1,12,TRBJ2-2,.,ASSRTRRAGELF
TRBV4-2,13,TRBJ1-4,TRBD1,ASSRRQGYNEKLF
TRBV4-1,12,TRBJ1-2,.,ASSQVGGSDGYT
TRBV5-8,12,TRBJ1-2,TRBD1,ASSYLQGAGGYT
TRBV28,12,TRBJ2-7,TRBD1,ASSMGQGTYEQY
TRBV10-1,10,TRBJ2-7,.,ASSDRFYEQY
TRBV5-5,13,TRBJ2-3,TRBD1,ASSLQGFVTDTQY
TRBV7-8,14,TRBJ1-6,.,ASSFDPSSYNSPLH
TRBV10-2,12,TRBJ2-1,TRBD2,ASSESLAGLEQF
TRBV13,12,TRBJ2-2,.,ASSLSSYTGELF
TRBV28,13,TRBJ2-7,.,ASSRRWVRPYEQY
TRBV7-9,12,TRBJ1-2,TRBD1,ASSLEVTGDGYT
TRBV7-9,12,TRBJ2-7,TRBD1,ASSLTGGAYEQY
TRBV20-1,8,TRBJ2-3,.,SANTDTQY
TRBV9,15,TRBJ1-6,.,ASSQFSGRVNNSPLH
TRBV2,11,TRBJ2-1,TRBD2,ASIAGGLGEQF
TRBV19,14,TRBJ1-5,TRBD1,ASSMPAQGAFQPQH
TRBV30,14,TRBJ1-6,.,AWSVLPYSYNSPLH
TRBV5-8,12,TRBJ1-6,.,ASSFVQVDSPLH
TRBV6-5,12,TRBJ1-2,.,ASSYYDRNYGYT
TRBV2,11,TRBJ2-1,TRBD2,ASGPSGSNEQF
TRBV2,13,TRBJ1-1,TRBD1,ASQGTVSRGTEAF
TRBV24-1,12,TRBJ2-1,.,ATSEPGLNNEQF
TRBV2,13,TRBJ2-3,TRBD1,ASSTGTGGGDTQY
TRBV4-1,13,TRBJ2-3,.,ASSPKNSSADTQY
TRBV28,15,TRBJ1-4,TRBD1,ASSLGGQGSVTEKLF
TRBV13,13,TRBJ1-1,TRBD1,ASSSRQGARTEAF
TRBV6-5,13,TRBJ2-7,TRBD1,ASRSRTGGADEQY
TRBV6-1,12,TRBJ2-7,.,ASSEIQVTYEQY
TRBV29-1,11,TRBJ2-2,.,SVDQLNTGELF
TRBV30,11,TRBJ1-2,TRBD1,AWDKTGGRGYT
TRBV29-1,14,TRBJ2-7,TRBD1,SVEEGGRTGRFEQY
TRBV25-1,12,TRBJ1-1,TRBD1,ASSDTGGNTEAF
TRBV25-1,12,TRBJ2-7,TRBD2,ASRPGTSAYEQY
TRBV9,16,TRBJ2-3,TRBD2,ATNKIRTSGTPTDTQY
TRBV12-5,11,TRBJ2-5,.,ASGIQGTETQY
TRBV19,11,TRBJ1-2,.,ASSIIDSYGYT